This TCR beta chain came from a study of cytomegalovirus exposure and HLA in healthy donors. The V end lost 0 bases, the J end lost 1 base, and 10 bases lay between the germline ends. Germline V gives CDR1 SGHRS, CDR2 YFSETQ. The CDR3 covers 15 residues. General study results and limits: Researchers reported in a later analysis that a missense DCLRE1C variant was tied to TCR beta V- and J-gene trimming. A list of about 160 TCR beta chains associated with cytomegalovirus was given.

It was with 60 Vbeta and 13 Jbeta primers that the PCR ran. Produced via immunoSEQ multiplex PCR; TCRdb's table is partial and in-frame only. The data show 75,000 to 95,000 clones, approximately 63% seen once. For this clone: What it binds is unknown.

The clonotype was recovered from a woman in her 30s in good health and CMV-seronegative. This chain connects TRBV5-1 to TRBJ2-5; a weak D match, TRBD2 (7 bases). Input material: PBMCs. CDR3 in DNA: TGCGCCAGCAGCTTGGGCGGGGGCATCCAAGAGACCCAGTACTTC. Protein sequence: CASSLGGGIQETQYF.